This T cell receptor beta chain originates from a study of graft-versus-host responses after intestinal transplantation. The assay was immunoSEQ multiplex PCR, and TCRdb's table has in-frame clones only and misses some. The repertoire holds about 96,000 clones, with 80% to 95% as singletons. A word on this clone: Its antigen remains unidentified.

CDR1 and CDR2 from the germline V gene are SNHLY and FYNNEI. Unmatched junction bases numbered 5, after V lost 6 bases and J lost 1 base. The CDR3 sequence is 14 residues long. The receptor was derived from a human donor who received an intestinal transplant. The gene calls are TRBV2 and TRBJ1-2; TRBD1 aligns across 7 bases. Material: unstimulated CD4+ T cells sorted from spleen or lymph node cells, obtained before intestinal transplant. The CDR3 protein is CASSWDRRNYGYTF. CDR3 nucleotide sequence: TGTGCCAGCAGCTGGGACAGACGTAACTATGGCTACACCTTC.